This record looks at one T cell receptor (beta chain) sequence and its context. The data derive from a study of cytomegalovirus exposure and HLA in healthy donors. CDR1 and CDR2 from the germline V gene are KGHSH and LQKENI. V was cut by 5 bases and J by 0 bases, with 17 bases left in between. This CDR3 has 17 residues. Vbeta (60) and Jbeta (13) primers were used in the PCR. Using immunoSEQ multiplex PCR, the repertoire was profiled, and TCRdb retains in-frame clones only, with some absent. The sample holds about 120,000 clones, more than 65% seen once. The receptor's source is a man aged 35 to 55 in good health and CMV-seropositive. This chain joins TRBV18 and TRBJ1-3; D is perhaps TRBD1 (5 bases). Sequenced input: PBMCs. The CDR3: CASSKETVSLSGNTIYF. In DNA, the CDR3 is TGTGCCAGCTCAAAAGAGACAGTCTCACTCTCTGGAAACACCATATATTTT.